The 5 T cell receptor beta chains given below trace back to one sample, sequenced in a study of Graves' ophthalmopathy and Graves' hyperthyroidism. TCR beta CDR3 regions were amplified from RNA transcripts. Second-round multiplex PCR came after a first-round RT-PCR that employed HTBI primers. TCRdb passed the multiplex PCR reads through MiXCR, listing each CDR3 protein once. The profile shows about 600,000 distinct CDR3 sequences, about 35% of them singletons. Sequencing was carried out using peripheral blood or thyroid tissue (not recorded which). All receptors come from an adult man with Graves' hyperthyroidism.

The chain recombines TRBV29-1 with TRBJ2-5; a possible D gene is TRBD2 (5 bases). The germline CDR1 and CDR2 sequences are SQVTM and ANQGSEA. The CDR3 totals 12 residues. V shed 7 bases and J shed 7 bases, with 16 bases lying between them. Here the CDR3 reads CSATSNSGTQYF. In nucleotides, the CDR3 is TGCAGCGCCACTAGTAACTCCGGGACCCAGTACTTC.

This rearrangement joins TRBV6-6 to TRBJ2-7; TRBD1 aligns across 7 bases. The CDR3 covers 15 residues. Germline assignment: CDR1 MNHNY and CDR2 SVGAGI (reference sequence). V trimming: 5 bases; J trimming: 4 bases; junction bases outside the gene matches: 11. The DNA for the CDR3 is TGTGCCAGCAGTGCCCCGACAGGGATGGCGTACGAGCAGTACTTC. Translation gives CASSAPTGMAYEQYF.

In the case of this clonotype: This may stem from a read error, because a much larger clone lies one nucleotide away. The gene calls are TRBV25-1 and TRBJ1-6; D might be TRBD1 (5 bases). V gave up 6 bases and J gave up 11 bases, with 17 bases separating them. The V gene's germline CDR1 is MGHDK and CDR2 SYGVNS. The CDR3 has 14 residues. The CDR3 DNA is TGTGCCAGCAGCCTTGACAGAGTCGGGCCACCCCTCCACTTT. Translating gives CASSLDRVGPPLHF.

This clonotype was detected only once. The chain combines TRBV14 with TRBJ2-3; D gene ambiguous. Germline V gene sequence: CDR1 SGHDN, CDR2 FVKESK. This CDR3 comprises 12 residues. V lost 3 bases to trimming and J lost 7 bases, with 8 bases between them. The chain's CDR3 is CASSHTRNTQYF. The CDR3 DNA is TGTGCCAGCAGCCACACCAGGAATACGCAGTATTTT.

In its sample, this clonotype was seen a few times. The J gene is TRBJ1-4, the V gene TRBV4-1; a weak D match, TRBD1 (6 bases). Trimming removed 1 base from V and 8 bases from J, with 14 bases in between. CDR1 MGHRA and CDR2 YSYEKL come from the germline V gene. The CDR3 has 15 amino acids. CDR3 sequence reads: CASSQATGLSEKLFF. The DNA for the CDR3 is TGCGCCAGCAGCCAAGCGACAGGATTGTCAGAAAAACTGTTTTTT.